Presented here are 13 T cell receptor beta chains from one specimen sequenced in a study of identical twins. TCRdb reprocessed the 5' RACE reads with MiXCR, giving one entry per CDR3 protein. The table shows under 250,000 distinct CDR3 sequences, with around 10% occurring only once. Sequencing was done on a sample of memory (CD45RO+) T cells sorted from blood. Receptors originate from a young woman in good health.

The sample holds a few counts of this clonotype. The CDR3 here is CASNLGEAGELFF. In nucleotides, the CDR3 is TGTGCCAGCAATCTGGGAGAGGCCGGGGAGCTGTTTTTT. The rearrangement links TRBV6-2 or TRBV6-3 to TRBJ2-2, with a tentative D call TRBD2 (5 bases). The CDR3 loop spans 13 amino acids. V was trimmed by 7 bases and J by 6 bases, leaving 12 bases between them. Germline V gives CDR1 MNHEY, CDR2 SVGEGT.

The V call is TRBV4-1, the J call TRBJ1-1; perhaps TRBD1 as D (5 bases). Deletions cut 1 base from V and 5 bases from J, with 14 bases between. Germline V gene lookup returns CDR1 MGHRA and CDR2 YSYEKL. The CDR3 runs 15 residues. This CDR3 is CASSQVKKGLTEAFF. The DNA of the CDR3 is TGCGCCAGCAGCCAAGTCAAAAAGGGGCTGACTGAAGCTTTCTTT.

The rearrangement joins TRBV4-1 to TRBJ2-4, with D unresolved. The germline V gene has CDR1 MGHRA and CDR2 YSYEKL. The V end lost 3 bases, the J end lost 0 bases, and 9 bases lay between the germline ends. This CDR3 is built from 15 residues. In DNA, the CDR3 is TGCGCCAGCAGCCAGGAAATTCTAGCCAAAAACATTCAGTACTTC. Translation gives CASSQEILAKNIQYF.

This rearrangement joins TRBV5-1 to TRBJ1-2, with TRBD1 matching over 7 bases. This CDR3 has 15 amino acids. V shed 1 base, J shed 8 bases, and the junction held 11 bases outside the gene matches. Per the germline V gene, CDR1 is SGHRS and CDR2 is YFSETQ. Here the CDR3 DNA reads TGCGCCAGCAGCTTGTGGGGACAGAACTATGAAGGCTACACCTTC. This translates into CASSLWGQNYEGYTF.

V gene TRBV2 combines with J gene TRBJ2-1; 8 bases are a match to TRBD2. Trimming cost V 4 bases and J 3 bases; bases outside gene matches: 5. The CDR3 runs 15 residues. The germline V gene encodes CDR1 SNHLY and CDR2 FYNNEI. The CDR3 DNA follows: TGTGCCAGCAGTGTTCGGGGGGGCAGCTACAATGAGCAGTTCTTC. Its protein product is CASSVRGGSYNEQFF.

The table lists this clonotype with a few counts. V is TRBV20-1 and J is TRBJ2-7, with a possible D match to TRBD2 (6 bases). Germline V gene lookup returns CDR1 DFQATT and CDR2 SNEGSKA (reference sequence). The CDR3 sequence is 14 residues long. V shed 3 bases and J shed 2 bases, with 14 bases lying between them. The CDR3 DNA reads TGCAGTGCTAGTTTCGGGACTTACCCCTACGAGCAGTACTTC. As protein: CSASFGTYPYEQYF.

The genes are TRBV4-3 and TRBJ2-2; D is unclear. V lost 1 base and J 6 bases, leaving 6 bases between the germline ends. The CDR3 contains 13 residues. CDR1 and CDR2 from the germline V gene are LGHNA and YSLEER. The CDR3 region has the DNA TGCGCCAGCAGCCAAGGGTTTCCCGGGGAGCTGTTTTTT. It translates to CASSQGFPGELFF.

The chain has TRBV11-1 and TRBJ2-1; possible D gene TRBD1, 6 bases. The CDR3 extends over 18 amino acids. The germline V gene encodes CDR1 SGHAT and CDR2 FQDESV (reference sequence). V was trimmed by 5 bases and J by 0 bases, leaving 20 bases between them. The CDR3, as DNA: TGTGCCAGCAGCCTCCGTGGGGGCTCCTTAAGCTCCTACAATGAGCAGTTCTTC. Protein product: CASSLRGGSLSSYNEQFF.

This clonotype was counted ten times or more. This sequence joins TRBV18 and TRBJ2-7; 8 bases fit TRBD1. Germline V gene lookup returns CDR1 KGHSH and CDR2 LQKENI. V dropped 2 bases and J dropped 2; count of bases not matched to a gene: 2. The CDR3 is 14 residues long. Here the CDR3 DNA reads TGTGCCAGCTCACCAGTGACAGGGGCCTACGAGCAGTACTTC. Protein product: CASSPVTGAYEQYF.

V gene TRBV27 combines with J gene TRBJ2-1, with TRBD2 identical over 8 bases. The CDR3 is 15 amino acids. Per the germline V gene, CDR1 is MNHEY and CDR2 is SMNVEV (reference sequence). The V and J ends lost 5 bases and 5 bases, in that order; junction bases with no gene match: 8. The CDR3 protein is CASSKRTGGNNEQFF. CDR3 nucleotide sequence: TGTGCCAGCAGTAAACGGACGGGGGGGAACAATGAGCAGTTCTTC.

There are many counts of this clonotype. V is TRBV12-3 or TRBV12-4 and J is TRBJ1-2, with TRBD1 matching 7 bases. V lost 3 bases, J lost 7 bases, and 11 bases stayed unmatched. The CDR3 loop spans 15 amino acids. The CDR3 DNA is TGTGCCAGCAGTTTCGCCCTACAGGGGTATACTGGCTACACCTTC. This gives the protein CASSFALQGYTGYTF.

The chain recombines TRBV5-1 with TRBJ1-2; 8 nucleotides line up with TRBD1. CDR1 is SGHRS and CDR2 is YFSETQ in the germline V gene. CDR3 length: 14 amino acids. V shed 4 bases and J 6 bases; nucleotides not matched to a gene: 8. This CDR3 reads CASSPETGVHGYTF. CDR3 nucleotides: TGCGCCAGCAGCCCGGAGACAGGGGTCCATGGCTACACCTTC.

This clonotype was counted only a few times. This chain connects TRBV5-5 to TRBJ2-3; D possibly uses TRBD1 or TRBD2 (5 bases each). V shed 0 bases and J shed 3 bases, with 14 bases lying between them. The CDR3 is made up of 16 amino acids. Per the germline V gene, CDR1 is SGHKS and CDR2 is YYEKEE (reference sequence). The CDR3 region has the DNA TGTGCCAGCAGCTTGGCCAAGGGGAGAGGAACAGATACGCAGTATTTT. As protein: CASSLAKGRGTDTQYF.